A single sample gave rise to the 22 T cell receptor beta chains below, sequenced in a study of T cells in Graves' hyperthyroidism and ophthalmopathy. The TCR beta CDR3 regions underwent amplification using RNA transcripts as the source. Researchers ran a first-round RT-PCR on the TCR CDR3 using the HTBI primer set. TCRdb re-called the multiplex PCR reads with MiXCR, one entry per CDR3 protein. The sample carries under 350,000 distinct CDR3 sequences, around 15% recorded once. Material for sequencing was blood. The receptor set was obtained from a woman aged 55-75 years with Graves' ophthalmopathy.

The table lists this clonotype with many counts. The chain links TRBV28 to TRBJ2-3, with TRBD2 identical over 8 bases. The J segment lost 2 bases and the V segment lost 6 bases, leaving 7 bases of the junction unmatched. Germline V gene sequence: CDR1 MDHEN, CDR2 SYDVKM. CDR3 size: 15 residues. As DNA, the CDR3 is TGTGCCAGCAGGGATAGCGGGGACAACACAGATACGCAGTATTTT. Translated: CASRDSGDNTDTQYF.

This clonotype has ten or more counts. The chain employs TRBV5-1 and TRBJ1-6; 7 bases match TRBD1. The CDR3 covers 14 residues. The germline V gene has CDR1 SGHRS and CDR2 YFSETQ. Trimming at V came to 0 bases and at J to 9 bases, leaving 3 bases not matched to a gene. CDR3 nucleotide sequence: TGCGCCAGCAGCTTGGGACAGGGTACTTCACCCCTCCACTTT. Translation gives CASSLGQGTSPLHF.

There are many counts of this clonotype. The chain links TRBV7-2 to TRBJ2-3; D is ambiguous. Germline-derived CDR1 and CDR2 are SGHTA and FQGNSA. CDR3 length equals 15 residues. V lost 2 bases and J lost 2, with 11 bases in between. CDR3 amino acids: CASSLLRILTDTQYF. The CDR3 DNA reads TGTGCCAGCAGCTTATTGCGAATTCTCACAGATACGCAGTATTTT.

The chain recombines TRBV28 with TRBJ2-5, with 11 bases aligning to TRBD2. Germline values: CDR1 MDHEN, CDR2 SYDVKM. The ends lost 6 bases at V and 5 bases at J; junction bases unmatched: 8. This CDR3 is 15 amino acids long. CDR3 in DNA: TGTGCCAGCAGCTTAGCACTAGCGGGAGCGGAGACCCAGTACTTC. This codes for CASSLALAGAETQYF. Full variable domain (remainder filled in from reference TRBV28 and TRBJ2-5): DVKVTQSSRYLVKRTGEKVFLECVQDMDHENMFWYRQDPGLGLRLIYFSYDVKMKEKGDIPEGYSVSREKKERFSLILESASTNQTSMYLCASSLALAGAETQYFGPGTRLLVL.

This clonotype was counted between two and nine times. The chain is built from TRBV27 and TRBJ2-1; D tentatively fits TRBD1 or TRBD2 (6 bases each). V lost 11 bases and J lost 7, with 15 bases in between. CDR3 length: 12 residues. Germline assignment: CDR1 MNHEY and CDR2 SMNVEV (reference sequence). CDR3 residues: CAARGRTNEQFF. The CDR3 DNA follows: TGTGCCGCGAGGGGGAGGACTAATGAGCAGTTCTTC.

In regard to this clonotype: A much larger clone lies a single base off, so this may be a read error. The genes are TRBV7-2 and TRBJ2-3, with D unclear. CDR1 and CDR2 (germline): SGHTA, FQGNSA. Trimming pared 3 bases from V and 4 bases from J, leaving 8 bases between. The CDR3 covers 13 residues. The CDR3 DNA follows: TGTGCCAGCAGCTTTACGTTCCCAGATACGCAGTATTTT. Translated, it gives CASSFTFPDTQYF.

This clonotype was detected many times. The chain uses TRBV20-1 and TRBJ2-7; the D is unclear. There are 13 residues in the CDR3. The ends were cut back, 1 base at V and 2 bases at J, with 9 bases in the middle. Germline V gene lookup returns CDR1 DFQATT and CDR2 SNEGSKA (reference sequence). This CDR3 reads CSARGDDTYEQYF. The CDR3 nucleotides read TGCAGTGCTAGAGGCGATGACACCTACGAGCAGTACTTC.

This clonotype has ten or more counts. V is TRBV28 and J is TRBJ1-4, with D uncertain. The CDR3 runs 16 residues. V lost 1 base to trimming and J lost 0 bases, with 9 bases between them. Germline V gene data show CDR1 as MDHEN and CDR2 as SYDVKM. The CDR3 spells CASSLFASATNEKLFF. The CDR3 DNA sequence: TGTGCCAGCAGTTTATTTGCTTCGGCAACTAATGAAAAACTGTTTTTT.

This clonotype occurred many times. J is TRBJ2-1 and V is TRBV4-2; no clear D gene. Germline assignment: CDR1 LGHNA and CDR2 YNFKEQ. V was clipped by 0 bases and J by 3 bases, with 6 bases between them. This CDR3 is built from 14 residues. The CDR3 DNA reads TGTGCCAGCAGCCAAGACCCTAGCTACAATGAGCAGTTCTTC. Translating it yields CASSQDPSYNEQFF.

This rearrangement joins TRBV3-1 to TRBJ1-1, with a tentative D call TRBD1 (6 bases). V was shortened by 3 bases and J by 3 bases, with 26 bases between the two germline ends. The CDR3 covers 19 residues. Germline V gene sequence: CDR1 LGHDT, CDR2 YNNKEL (reference sequence). CDR3 nucleotide sequence: TGTGCCAGCAGCCATTCGGGTGGACGCAGGGGCGGGTGGGACACTGAAGCTTTCTTT. This translates into CASSHSGGRRGGWDTEAFF.

The chain has TRBV20-1 and TRBJ2-6; D is unclear. Germline CDR1 reads DFQATT; CDR2 reads SNEGSKA (reference sequence). This CDR3 has 16 amino acids. V gave up 5 bases and J gave up 0 bases, with 14 bases separating them. CDR3 nucleotides: TGCAGTGCTCCCCTTTCGGCAAACTCTGGGGCCAACGTCCTGACTTTC. This gives the protein CSAPLSANSGANVLTF.

At least ten counts were recorded for this clonotype. The chain uses TRBV7-2 and TRBJ1-2; D uncertain. The CDR3 length is 15 residues. With 2 bases removed from V and 4 bases from J, the gap between germline ends came to 14 bases. Germline V CDR1 and CDR2: SGHTA, FQGNSA. In DNA, the CDR3 is TGTGCCAGCAGCTTAAGTACCGGACGGAGCTATGGCTACACCTTC. This codes for CASSLSTGRSYGYTF.

The rearrangement joins TRBV7-2 to TRBJ1-5, with no clear D. Trimming left V 6 bases short and J 0 bases short, with 9 bases between. From germline, CDR1 is SGHTA and CDR2 FQGNSA. This CDR3 spans 14 amino acids. CDR3 sequence (DNA): TGTGCCAGCAGTTTATCAGTTAGCAATCAGCCCCAGCATTTT. It specifies CASSLSVSNQPQHF.

This clonotype was seen ten or more times. The V gene is TRBV7-9, the J gene TRBJ1-1, with a tentative D call TRBD1 (5 bases). CDR1 and CDR2 (germline): SEHNR, FQNEAQ (reference sequence). CDR3 size: 13 residues. The V end lost 3 bases, the J end lost 1 base, and 6 bases lay between the germline ends. The CDR3: CASSLTANTEAFF. For the CDR3, the DNA is TGTGCCAGCAGCTTGACAGCGAACACTGAAGCTTTCTTT.

The CDR3 sequence: CATSADRAPYGYTF. The CDR3 DNA follows: TGTGCCACCAGCGCGGACAGGGCCCCATATGGCTACACCTTC. The chain joins TRBV24-1 to TRBJ1-2, with TRBD1 matching over 8 bases. Per the germline V gene, CDR1 is KGHDR and CDR2 is SFDVKD. This CDR3 contains 14 residues. The V segment lost 7 bases and the J segment 5 bases; nucleotides outside the gene matches: 8.

The V and J genes are TRBV20-1 and TRBJ2-1; TRBD1 might be the D (6 bases). The germline V gene encodes CDR1 DFQATT and CDR2 SNEGSKA (reference sequence). The germline V and J ends were trimmed by 4 bases and 0 bases, with 16 bases remaining between them. This CDR3 has 16 residues. CDR3 in amino acids: CSANIIRGGSYNEQFF. In DNA, the CDR3 is TGCAGTGCTAATATTATCAGGGGCGGCTCCTACAATGAGCAGTTCTTC.

The chain joins TRBV3-1 to TRBJ2-3; unclear D gene. Germline V gene lookup returns CDR1 LGHDT and CDR2 YNNKEL (reference sequence). The CDR3 extends over 16 amino acids. The V gene lost 1 base and the J gene lost 0 bases, with 11 bases spanning the gap. CDR3 nucleotides: TGTGCCAGCAGCCAAGGGACCGGAGTTAGCACAGATACGCAGTATTTT. It is translated as CASSQGTGVSTDTQYF.

This clonotype showed up many times. This chain connects TRBV10-2 to TRBJ2-7; 7 positions agree with TRBD2. V shed 4 bases, J shed 0 bases, and the junction held 6 bases outside the gene matches. CDR3 length: 15 amino acids. Looked up from germline, CDR1 is WSHSY and CDR2 is SAAADI. The CDR3 DNA reads TGCGCCAGCAGTGGGGGCGGGGGTCTCTCCTACGAGCAGTACTTC. Protein sequence: CASSGGGGLSYEQYF.

This clonotype showed up many times. CDR3 coding DNA: TGTGCCAGCAGGAGCGGGGGGGGCGTTCAGCCCCAGCATTTT. Encoded protein: CASRSGGGVQPQHF. This chain joins TRBV28 and TRBJ1-5; D perhaps matches TRBD1 (6 bases). Germline CDR1 reads MDHEN; CDR2 reads SYDVKM. CDR3 length: 14 amino acids. V was pared by 6 bases and J by 6 bases, with 15 bases between. The full variable domain, with the rest looked up from reference TRBV28 and TRBJ1-5, is DVKVTQSSRYLVKRTGEKVFLECVQDMDHENMFWYRQDPGLGLRLIYFSYDVKMKEKGDIPEGYSVSREKKERFSLILESASTNQTSMYLCASRSGGGVQPQHFGDGTRLSIL.

This clonotype was observed at least ten times. Here the CDR3 reads CASSLTIGSTDTQYF. The CDR3 coding sequence is TGTGCCAGCAGCTTAACTATCGGGAGCACAGATACGCAGTATTTT. This rearrangement joins TRBV7-9 to TRBJ2-3, with unresolved D. CDR3 length equals 15 residues. Germline assignment: CDR1 SEHNR and CDR2 FQNEAQ (reference sequence). Trimming took 2 bases from V and 0 from J, leaving 9 bases between them.

The J gene is TRBJ2-7, the V gene TRBV6-1, with 9 bases aligning to TRBD1. This CDR3 spans 15 amino acids. J was trimmed by 7 bases and V by 5 bases; bases with no gene match: 12. Germline CDR1 MNHNS, CDR2 SASEGT. The CDR3: CASSLKRTGAGEQYF. CDR3 nucleotide sequence: TGTGCCAGCAGTCTAAAAAGGACAGGGGCTGGTGAGCAGTACTTC.

This clonotype was seen repeatedly, ten times or more. This rearrangement joins TRBV27 to TRBJ2-3; D call uncertain. The V end was cut by 2 bases, the J end by 2 bases, with 11 bases between. From germline, CDR1 is MNHEY and CDR2 SMNVEV (reference sequence). The CDR3 has 15 residues. The DNA for the CDR3 is TGTGCCAGCAGTTTAATGGGGATGTACACAGATACGCAGTATTTT. The encoded protein is CASSLMGMYTDTQYF.